In this sample, the clone carrying this TCR beta chain turned up a few times. Its target is not known. Template switching added a universal primer site; cDNA carried unique molecular identifiers. TCRdb re-called the 5' RACE reads with MiXCR, one entry per CDR3 protein. This table holds hundreds of thousands of distinct CDR3 sequences, 7.5% found once. This sample is part of a study of identical twins. Findings and caveats of the study: Sharing of beta out-of-frame sequences by twins showed a weaker excess. Twin-shared out-of-frame alpha sequences showed excess low generation probability.

CDR3 length: 18 residues. Germline trimming cut 0 bases from V and 8 bases from J; bases unmatched to any gene: 14. Germline V gives CDR1 SGHRS, CDR2 YFSETQ. These records were also assigned to another study, of yellow fever vaccine responses in identical twins.

Sequenced sample: memory (CD45RO+) T cells sorted from blood. The clonotype originates from a woman under 30 in good health. The chain recombines TRBV5-1 with TRBJ2-1, with 10 bases aligning to TRBD2. The CDR3: CASSLVWASGSVGDEQFF. CDR3 nucleotides: TGCGCCAGCAGCTTGGTGTGGGCTAGCGGGAGCGTTGGGGATGAGCAGTTCTTC.